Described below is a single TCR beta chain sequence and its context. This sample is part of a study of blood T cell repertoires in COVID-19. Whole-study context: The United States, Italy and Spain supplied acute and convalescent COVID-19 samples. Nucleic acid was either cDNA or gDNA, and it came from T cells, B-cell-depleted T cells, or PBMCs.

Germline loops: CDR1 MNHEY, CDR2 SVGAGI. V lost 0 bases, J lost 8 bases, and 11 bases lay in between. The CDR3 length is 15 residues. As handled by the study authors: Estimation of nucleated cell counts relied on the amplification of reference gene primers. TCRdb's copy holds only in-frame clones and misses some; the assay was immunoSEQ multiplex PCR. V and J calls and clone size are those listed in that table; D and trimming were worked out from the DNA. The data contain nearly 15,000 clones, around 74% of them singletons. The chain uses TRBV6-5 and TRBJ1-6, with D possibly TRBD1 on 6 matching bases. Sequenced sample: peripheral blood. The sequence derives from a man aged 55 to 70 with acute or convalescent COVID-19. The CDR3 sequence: CASSYSPGADSPLHF. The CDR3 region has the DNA TGTGCCAGCAGTTACTCTCCAGGGGCGGATTCACCCCTCCACTTT.